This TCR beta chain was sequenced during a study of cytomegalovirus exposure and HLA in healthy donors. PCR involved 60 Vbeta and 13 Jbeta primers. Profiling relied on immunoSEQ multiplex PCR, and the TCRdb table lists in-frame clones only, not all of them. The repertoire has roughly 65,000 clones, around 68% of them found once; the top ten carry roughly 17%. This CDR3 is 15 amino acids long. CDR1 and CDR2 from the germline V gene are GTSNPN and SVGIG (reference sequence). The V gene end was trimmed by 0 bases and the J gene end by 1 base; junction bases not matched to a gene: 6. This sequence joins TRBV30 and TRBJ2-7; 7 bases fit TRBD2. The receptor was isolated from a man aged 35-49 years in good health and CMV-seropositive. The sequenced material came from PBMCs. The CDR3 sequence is CAWSVYGGSSYEQYF. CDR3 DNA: TGTGCCTGGAGTGTATACGGCGGGAGTTCCTACGAGCAGTACTTC.